This paragraph reports one T cell receptor beta chain. The antigen is undetermined. This sample was taken from a study of T cell responses to AZD1222 COVID-19 vaccine. Across the study: The analysis combined second doses at about 4 or about 12 weeks.

Some clones are missing from TCRdb's copy, which holds only in-frame ones; the method was immunoSEQ multiplex PCR. Of about 130,000 clones listed, about 93% were seen once; the top ten hold about 0.86%. Study results and caveats: Donors were mostly white British, more females; clonal diversity possibly underestimated. Regions 160-218 and 743-854 held dominance among vaccine-associated CD4 TCRs, which spanned spike. Regions left unmutated in variants are reportedly the target of nearly half of spike-specific TCRs.

CDR1 and CDR2 (germline): MNHNY, SVGAGI (reference sequence). The length of the CDR3 is 13 residues. Between the trimmed V and J ends, which lost 6 bases and 4 bases, there was a span of 12 bases. The source of this sequence is an adult in good health. The rearrangement links TRBV6-6 to TRBJ1-2; D call uncertain. Material: peripheral blood, obtained on day 0 of AZD1222 vaccination. CDR3 in DNA: TGTGCCAGCAGGCCCGGCGATTCCTATGGCTACACCTTC. Translating gives CASRPGDSYGYTF.